This is a list of T cell receptor beta chains from one sample in a study of blood T cells in healthy people across ages. TCRdb re-called the 5' RACE reads with MiXCR, one entry per CDR3 protein. This table has 700,000 to 850,000 distinct CDR3 sequences, about 48% appearing once. Sequencing input: blood. These receptors came from an elderly man in good health. The CDR3 runs from the conserved cysteine through the conserved F or W. A D gene is named only where the DNA matches it firmly. Not all rows give a size; the values are once, few, many and, for expanded clones, a class.

clone size,V gene,J gene,D gene,CDR3 DNA,CDR3 protein
.,TRBV11-2,TRBJ2-3,.,TGTGCCAGCAGCGCCACTAGTTCCCGATACGCGTATTTT,CASSATSSRYAYF
.,TRBV9,TRBJ2-1,.,TGTGCCAGCAGCGTAGGGGCTAGGGGAAACAATGAGCAGTTCTTC,CASSVGARGNNEQFF
.,TRBV12-3/TRBV12-4,TRBJ1-6,TRBD1,TGTGCCAGCAGAAGGGACAGGGGAGTCTCACCCCTCCACTTT,CASRRDRGVSPLHF
.,TRBV29-1,TRBJ2-7,TRBD1,TGCAGCGTCGGACAGGGTCTGTCCTACGAGCAGTACTTC,CSVGQGLSYEQYF
.,TRBV9,TRBJ1-1,.,TGTGCCAGCAGCGTACGAGGGGGGTGGCAAATGAACACTGAAGCTTTCTTT,CASSVRGGWQMNTEAFF
.,TRBV20-1,TRBJ2-7,TRBD2,TGCAGTGCTAGAGAAGACGGGACTAGCGTATCCTACGAGCAGTACTTC,CSAREDGTSVSYEQYF
.,TRBV7-2,TRBJ2-7,.,TGTGCCAGCAGCTTAGTAGGAACACTGGGAGTTCAGTACTTC,CASSLVGTLGVQYF
few,TRBV10-3,TRBJ2-1,.,TGTGCCATCAGTGAAGCAGGAGGTACCTACAATGAGCAGTTCTTC,CAISEAGGTYNEQFF
.,TRBV7-3,TRBJ2-3,.,TGTGCCAGCAGCCCAACCCAGCGGAGGGGGGATACGCAGTATTTT,CASSPTQRRGDTQYF
.,TRBV7-7,TRBJ1-4,.,TGTGCTAGCTGCTTCTCCCGGGCCTGGGATGAAAAACTGTTTTTT,CASCFSRAWDEKLFF
once,TRBV20-1,TRBJ2-1,.,TGCAGTGCTAGAGAGGGGCTTACCGCTAGGGGTGAGCAGTTCTTC,CSAREGLTARGEQFF
few,TRBV20-1,TRBJ2-7,TRBD2,TGCAGTGCTAGACCCAGGACTAGCGGGAGTTCATACGAGCAGTACTTC,CSARPRTSGSSYEQYF
.,TRBV7-3,TRBJ2-3,.,TGTGCCAGCAGCTTATTTGGACAGACCACAGATACGCAGTATTTT,CASSLFGQTTDTQYF
.,TRBV2,TRBJ2-5,TRBD1,TGTGCCAGCAGAGCGACAGGGGTACCCCAAGGGACCCAGTACTTC,CASRATGVPQGTQYF
.,TRBV21-1,TRBJ2-5,.,TGTGCCAGCAGCAAAGGACTAGAGACTGGGGAGACCCAGTACTTC,CASSKGLETGETQYF
.,TRBV15,TRBJ2-1,TRBD2,TGTGCCACCAGCTATGACACCGGGACTAGCGGGAGGAATGAGCAGTTCTTC,CATSYDTGTSGRNEQFF
.,TRBV24-1,TRBJ1-5,.,TGTGCCACCAGTGAGGGGGACGGCCCTAGCCAGCCCCAGCATTTT,CATSEGDGPSQPQHF
.,TRBV3-1,TRBJ2-3,.,TGTGCCAGCAGCCAATCGGTCGGGAACGCGTATTTT,CASSQSVGNAYF
once,TRBV7-6,TRBJ2-3,TRBD2,TGTGCCAGCAGCTCCACCTTACTAGCGGGTGAAGCTCACAGATACGCGTATTTT,CASSSTLLAGEAHRYAYF
.,TRBV29-1,TRBJ1-1,TRBD1,TGCAGCGTCGCCGGGACAGGGGGTATTGGCACTGAAGCTTTCTTT,CSVAGTGGIGTEAFF
.,TRBV5-1,TRBJ2-5,.,TGCGCCAGCAGCTCCGGCAGATCCCAAGAGACCCAGTACTTC,CASSSGRSQETQYF
.,TRBV11-2,TRBJ1-1,.,TGTGCCAGCAGCTTAGGAACAGTTATGAACACTGAAGCTTTCTTT,CASSLGTVMNTEAFF
.,TRBV3-1,TRBJ2-1,.,TGTGCCAGCAGCCAAGGGGTCTGGGGTGAGCAGTTCTTC,CASSQGVWGEQFF
few,TRBV28,TRBJ1-2,.,TGTGCCAGCACTTTACAGGGTCCGCTATATGGCTACACCTTC,CASTLQGPLYGYTF
few,TRBV10-3,TRBJ1-1,.,TGTGCCATCAGTGAGTCGCAGGGCAGCACTGAAGCTTTCTTT,CAISESQGSTEAFF
.,TRBV6-6,TRBJ2-1,.,TGTGCCAGCAGTTACTCAAGTGGCTTGGGGAATGAGCAGTTCTTC,CASSYSSGLGNEQFF
many,TRBV28,TRBJ2-4,.,TGTGCCAGCAGTCCAAGGGACATTCAGTACTTC,CASSPRDIQYF
.,TRBV5-1,TRBJ2-7,.,TGCGCCAGCAGCCCCCTACAGAGCTCCTACGAGCAGTACTTC,CASSPLQSSYEQYF
.,TRBV9,TRBJ2-1,TRBD2,TGTGCCAGCAGCGTACGCGATAGCGGGAGCCCCAATGAGCAGTTCTTC,CASSVRDSGSPNEQFF
.,TRBV9,TRBJ2-5,.,TGTGCCAGCAGCGAGAGGGGGAGACCTGGGGAGACCCAGTACTTC,CASSERGRPGETQYF
few,TRBV7-8,TRBJ2-7,.,TGTGCCAGCAGCTTATACAACTCCTACGAGCAGTACTTC,CASSLYNSYEQYF
few,TRBV13,TRBJ2-6,.,TGTGCCAGCGGGGCCATTCGCTCTGGGGCCAACGTCCTGACTTTC,CASGAIRSGANVLTF
.,TRBV7-6,TRBJ2-7,TRBD2,TGTGCCAGCAGCTTAGGTCCAGCGGGAGTCGAGCAGTACTTC,CASSLGPAGVEQYF
.,TRBV5-1,TRBJ2-7,.,TGCGCCAGCAGCTTGGAGTTCGAGCGAGCCTACGAGCAGTACTTC,CASSLEFERAYEQYF
few,TRBV3-1,TRBJ2-7,.,TGTGCCAGCAGCCGAGGGGGAGTTAGCTCCTACGAGCAGTACTTC,CASSRGGVSSYEQYF
many,TRBV7-2,TRBJ2-7,.,TGTGCCAGCAGCGACGGACAGCCCTACGAGCAGTACTTC,CASSDGQPYEQYF